In its sample, the clone carrying this TCR beta chain was seen a few times. No antigen is known for it. These data are taken from a study of T cells in Graves' hyperthyroidism and ophthalmopathy. The germline V gene encodes CDR1 MNHEY and CDR2 SVGAGI. With 0 bases removed from V and 7 bases from J, the gap between germline ends came to 12 bases. The CDR3 runs 15 residues. Findings and caveats of the study: Using 13 V-J features, a model discriminated ophthalmopathy from stable hyperthyroidism.

Amplified TCR beta CDR3 regions derived from RNA transcripts. The study used the HTBI primer set for a first-round RT-PCR of the TCR CDR3. TCRdb re-derived calls from the multiplex PCR reads in MiXCR, one entry per CDR3 protein. The repertoire holds fewer than 500,000 distinct CDR3 sequences, 14% to 15% seen once, with under 15% in the top ten. The chain is built from TRBV6-5 and TRBJ1-4; a weak D match, TRBD1 (5 bases). The TCR sequence derives from a man aged 18 to 35 with Graves' ophthalmopathy. Source material: blood. The CDR3 spells CASSYSQGDGEKLFF. For the CDR3, the DNA is TGTGCCAGCAGTTACTCGCAGGGAGACGGTGAAAAACTGTTTTTT.